This T cell receptor (beta chain) emerged from a study of response to subunit inactivated influenza vaccine. The ends lost 5 bases at V and 4 bases at J; junction bases unmatched: 3. Germline V gene data show CDR1 as SGHTA and CDR2 as FQGTGA. This CDR3 comprises 13 residues. On this clonotype itself: The antigen is not known.

Study-level results: The study's authors posited that every seasonal influenza vaccination enlists few new T cells.

TCRdb re-called the RT-PCR reads through MiXCR, storing one row per CDR3 protein. The table records more than 200,000 distinct CDR3 sequences, 12% of them present only once. The chain uses TRBV7-3 and TRBJ2-5; 8 bases are shared with TRBD2. The TCR sequence derives from a man aged 50 to 59 who received an inactivated influenza vaccine. Sequencing was performed on non-naive T cells sorted from PBMCs, taken less than 15 days before vaccination. The CDR3 DNA reads TGTGCCAGCAGCACCCTAGCGGGAGAGACCCAGTACTTC. Amino acid sequence: CASSTLAGETQYF.